Shown below are 20 T cell receptor beta chains from a single sample sequenced in a study of T cells in Graves' hyperthyroidism and ophthalmopathy. RNA transcripts gave rise to amplified TCR beta CDR3 regions. HTBI primers were employed in a first-round RT-PCR of the TCR CDR3. TCRdb ran MiXCR on the multiplex PCR reads and lists one entry per CDR3 protein. This sample has 550,000 to 650,000 distinct CDR3 sequences, with approximately 15% found just once. What was sequenced was blood. The receptors shown here come from a woman under 40 with Graves' hyperthyroidism that later progressed to Graves' ophthalmopathy.

In this sample, this clonotype turned up many times. The rearrangement uses TRBV29-1 and TRBJ1-1; D is uncertain. Germline V gene sequence: CDR1 SQVTM, CDR2 ANQGSEA. The CDR3 is 12 amino acids. Trimming stripped 4 bases from V and 4 bases from J, with 10 bases between. CDR3 loop: CSVGGLGTEAFF. CDR3 DNA sequence: TGCAGCGTTGGTGGGTTGGGCACTGAAGCTTTCTTT.

The chain joins TRBV30 to TRBJ1-1; 8 bases map to TRBD1. The CDR3 spans 14 residues. V shed 7 bases and J 4 bases; nucleotides not matched to a gene: 11. Per the germline V gene, CDR1 is GTSNPN and CDR2 is SVGIG (reference sequence). CDR3 region: CAYNDRGMSTEAFF. The CDR3 bases are TGTGCCTATAACGACAGGGGCATGAGCACTGAAGCTTTCTTT. Drawing the rest from reference TRBV30 and TRBJ1-1, the complete variable domain is SQTIHQWPATLVQPVGSPLSLECTVEGTSNPNLYWYRQAAGRGLQLLFYSVGIGQISSEVPQNLSASRPQDRQFILSSKKLLLSDSGFYLCAYNDRGMSTEAFFGQGTRLTVV.

Notes on this clonotype: Being one base from a much bigger clone, this may be a read error. This chain links TRBV30 with TRBJ1-1, with D perhaps matching TRBD1 (5 bases). The CDR3 totals 15 residues. Looked up from germline, CDR1 is GTSNPN and CDR2 is SVGIG (reference sequence). V was pared by 5 bases and J by 5 bases, with 21 bases between. This CDR3 reads CAWAIMGREKTEAFF. The CDR3 DNA sequence: TGTGCCTGGGCAATAATGGGCAGGGAGAAAACTGAAGCTTTCTTT.

On this clonotype: A much larger clone is a single base away; this may be a read error. CDR3 DNA: TGTGCCAGTAGTATAGGAGCCGCTACTGGGGGCACTGAAGCTTACTTT. It codes for CASSIGAATGGTEAYF. The chain employs TRBV19 and TRBJ1-1, with D possibly TRBD1 on 6 matching bases. Germline CDR1 and CDR2: LNHDA and SQIVND (reference sequence). This CDR3 has 16 amino acids.

This clonotype was seen ten or more times. The rearrangement uses TRBV30 and TRBJ2-1; 8 bases agree with TRBD2. The CDR3 covers 16 residues. The germline V gene encodes CDR1 GTSNPN and CDR2 SVGIG (reference sequence). After removal of 2 bases from V and 7 bases from J, the junction contained 13 bases not matched to a gene. CDR3 protein: CAWSRGGVETWNEQFF. As DNA, the CDR3 is TGTGCCTGGAGTCGGGGGGGGGTGGAGACTTGGAATGAGCAGTTCTTC.

To note about this clonotype: A much larger clone differs from this one at a single base, so this may be a read error. The chain has TRBV20-1 and TRBJ1-5, with TRBD1 as a possible D gene (5 bases). CDR3 size: 15 residues. Per germline, CDR1 DFQATT and CDR2 SNEGSKA (reference sequence). The CDR3 bases are TGCAATGCAAAGTTGAGGGGCTCCAGCAATCAGCCCCAGCATTTT. Translating it yields CNAKLRGSSNQPQHF.

Regarding this clonotype: One end of the junction is discordant with germline, which a read error may explain. V is TRBV11-2 and J is TRBJ2-7; D remains ambiguous. Looked up from germline, CDR1 is SGHAT and CDR2 is FQNNGV. There are 13 residues in the CDR3. The CDR3 reads CGSSPRSAYEQYF. In DNA form, the CDR3 reads TGTGGCAGCAGCCCCAGATCCGCCTACGAGCAGTACTTC.

This clonotype showed up many times. The V call is TRBV11-2, the J call TRBJ2-7, with D possibly TRBD2 on 5 matching bases. V lost 4 bases and J lost 2, with 15 bases in between. The CDR3 totals 15 residues. Germline CDR1 and CDR2: SGHAT and FQNNGV. This CDR3 is CASSSSQDLAYEQYF. DNA for the CDR3: TGTGCCAGCAGCTCGAGTCAGGACTTAGCCTACGAGCAGTACTTC.

This clonotype was seen many times. The CDR3: CASSPRDSPNEKLFF. The CDR3 nucleotides read TGTGCCAGCAGCCCCCGGGACAGCCCTAATGAAAAACTGTTTTTT. V usage is TRBV11-3 and J usage is TRBJ1-4; 7 bases line up with TRBD1. V was clipped by 5 bases and J by 3 bases; unmatched bases: 6. CDR1 and CDR2 from the germline V gene are SGHNT and YENEEA. The CDR3 loop spans 15 amino acids.

In its sample, this clonotype was seen many times. This chain links TRBV2 with TRBJ2-2, with a weak D call TRBD2 (6 bases). This CDR3 region has 13 residues. V shed 9 bases and J shed 5 bases, with 13 bases lying between them. CDR1 and CDR2 from the germline V gene are SNHLY and FYNNEI. DNA of the CDR3: TGTGCCAGACAGAAGGCGGGGACCGGGGAGCTGTTTTTT. This sequence encodes CARQKAGTGELFF. Combining the CDR3 with reference TRBV2 and TRBJ2-2 gives the whole variable domain EPEVTQTPSHQVTQMGQEVILRCVPISNHLYFYWYRQILGQKVEFLVSFYNNEISEKSEIFDDQFSVERPDGSNFTLKIRSTKLEDSAMYFCARQKAGTGELFFGEGSRLTVL.

The table lists this clonotype with many counts. V gene TRBV9 combines with J gene TRBJ2-1; 15 positions agree with TRBD2. CDR1 and CDR2 from the germline V gene are SGDLS and YYNGEE. The CDR3 length is 15 residues. V trimming: 2 bases; J trimming: 6 bases; junction bases outside the gene matches: 0. The CDR3 DNA is TGTGCCAGCAGCGTGGGACTAGCGGGAGGCAATGAGCAGTTCTTC. Protein sequence: CASSVGLAGGNEQFF.

At least ten counts were recorded for this clonotype. V usage is TRBV3-1 and J usage is TRBJ1-5, with a possible D match to TRBD1 (6 bases). V was clipped by 1 base and J by 2 bases, with 6 bases between them. This CDR3 is built from 14 residues. Germline loops: CDR1 LGHDT, CDR2 YNNKEL (reference sequence). The DNA for the CDR3 is TGTGCCAGCAGCCAAGCAGGGGGCAATCAGCCCCAGCATTTT. This translates into CASSQAGGNQPQHF.

J is TRBJ1-1 and V is TRBV20-1, with unresolved D. Germline V gene lookup returns CDR1 DFQATT and CDR2 SNEGSKA (reference sequence). The CDR3 has 13 residues. V shed 1 base and J shed 6 bases, with 12 bases lying between them. CDR3 region: CSARGYTGAEAFF. The CDR3 DNA reads TGCAGTGCTAGAGGATACACCGGTGCTGAAGCTTTCTTT.

This clonotype was seen repeatedly, ten times or more. The V and J genes are TRBV30 and TRBJ2-7; TRBD2 might be the D (7 bases). CDR1 and CDR2 (germline): GTSNPN, SVGIG (reference sequence). The CDR3 spans 13 residues. V lost 6 bases and J 4 bases, leaving 16 bases between the germline ends. The CDR3 DNA reads as TGTGCCTGTCTCTCGGGGGGCCTGTACGAGCAGTACTTC. Protein: CACLSGGLYEQYF.

This clonotype has ten or more counts. This sequence joins TRBV6-2 or TRBV6-3 and TRBJ1-2; D is unresolved. V was cut by 6 bases and J by 2 bases, with 4 bases left in between. The germline V gene encodes CDR1 MNHEY and CDR2 SVGEGT. CDR3 size: 11 residues. This CDR3 reads CASRVNYGYTF. Here the CDR3 DNA reads TGTGCCAGCAGGGTGAACTATGGCTACACCTTC.

This clonotype came up a few times. V usage is TRBV3-1 and J usage is TRBJ2-7; D is uncertain. The CDR3 is 14 amino acids. The V gene's germline CDR1 is LGHDT and CDR2 YNNKEL (reference sequence). V was clipped by 9 bases and J by 6 bases, with 21 bases between them. The DNA of the CDR3 is TGTGCCAGTACTACCTTACCCCCTCGGGTCGAGCAGTACTTC. This encodes CASTTLPPRVEQYF.

This clonotype came up a few times. This rearrangement joins TRBV20-1 to TRBJ2-7; 13 bases line up with TRBD2. The CDR3 is 17 amino acids. Trimming cost V 6 bases and J 0 bases; bases outside gene matches: 11. Per germline, CDR1 DFQATT and CDR2 SNEGSKA (reference sequence). The CDR3 DNA follows: TGCAGTGCCAAGCCGGGACTAGCGGGACTGAGCTCCTACGAGCAGTACTTC. It specifies CSAKPGLAGLSSYEQYF.

In its sample, this clonotype was seen many times. The chain carries TRBV15 and TRBJ1-5, with D unresolved. The V gene's germline CDR1 is LNHNV and CDR2 YYDKDF (reference sequence). Between the trimmed V and J ends, which lost 1 base and 4 bases, there was a span of 11 bases. This CDR3 contains 15 residues. CDR3 sequence reads: CATSRVRLVNQPQHF. The CDR3 bases are TGTGCCACCAGCAGAGTGCGACTCGTAAATCAGCCCCAGCATTTT.

CDR3 in DNA: TGTGCCAGTAGTATAGATCGCTGGGCCGGGGAGCTGTTTTTT. Protein product: CASSIDRWAGELFF. The chain joins TRBV19 to TRBJ2-2; the D is unclear. Germline values: CDR1 LNHDA, CDR2 SQIVND (reference sequence). The ends were cut back, 0 bases at V and 6 bases at J, with 8 bases in the middle. The CDR3 is 14 amino acids.

Ten or more counts support this clonotype. The genes are TRBV7-6 and TRBJ1-1; D unresolved. V shed 4 bases and J shed 1 base, with 10 bases lying between them. CDR3 length: 14 residues. Germline CDR1 and CDR2: SGHVS and FNYEAQ. In DNA form, the CDR3 reads TGTGCCAGCAGCTCGGGAGGGAAGAACACTGAAGCTTTCTTT. This gives the protein CASSSGGKNTEAFF.